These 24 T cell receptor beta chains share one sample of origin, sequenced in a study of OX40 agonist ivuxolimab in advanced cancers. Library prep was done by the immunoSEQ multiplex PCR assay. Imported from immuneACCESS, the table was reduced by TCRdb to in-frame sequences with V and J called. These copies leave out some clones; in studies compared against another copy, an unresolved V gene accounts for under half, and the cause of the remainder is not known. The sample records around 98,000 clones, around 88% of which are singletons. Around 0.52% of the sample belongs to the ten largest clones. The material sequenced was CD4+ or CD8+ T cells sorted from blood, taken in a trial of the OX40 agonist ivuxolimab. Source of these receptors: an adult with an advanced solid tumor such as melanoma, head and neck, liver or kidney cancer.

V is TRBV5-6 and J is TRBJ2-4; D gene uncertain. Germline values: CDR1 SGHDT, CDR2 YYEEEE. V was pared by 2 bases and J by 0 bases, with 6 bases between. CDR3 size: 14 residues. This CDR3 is CASSFLLAKNIQYF. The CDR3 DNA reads TGTGCCAGCAGCTTTCTTCTAGCCAAAAACATTCAGTACTTC.

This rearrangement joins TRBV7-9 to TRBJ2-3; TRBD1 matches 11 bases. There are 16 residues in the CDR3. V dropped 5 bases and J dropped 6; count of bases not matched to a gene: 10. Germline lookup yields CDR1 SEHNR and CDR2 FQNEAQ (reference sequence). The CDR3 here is CASSRSGTGGRDTQYF. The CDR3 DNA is TGTGCCAGCAGCCGAAGTGGGACAGGGGGGCGGGATACGCAGTATTTT.

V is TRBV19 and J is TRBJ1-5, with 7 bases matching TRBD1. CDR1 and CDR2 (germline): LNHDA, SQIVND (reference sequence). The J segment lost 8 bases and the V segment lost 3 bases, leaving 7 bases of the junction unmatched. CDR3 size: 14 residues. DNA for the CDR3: TGTGCCAGTAGTATGGGCCAGGGGGGGGAGCCCCAGCATTTT. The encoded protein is CASSMGQGGEPQHF. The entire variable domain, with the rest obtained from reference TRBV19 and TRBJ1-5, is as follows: DGGITQSPKYLFRKEGQNVTLSCEQNLNHDAMYWYRQDPGQGLRLIYYSQIVNDFQKGDIAEGYSVSREKKESFPLTVTSAQKNPTAFYLCASSMGQGGEPQHFGDGTRLSIL.

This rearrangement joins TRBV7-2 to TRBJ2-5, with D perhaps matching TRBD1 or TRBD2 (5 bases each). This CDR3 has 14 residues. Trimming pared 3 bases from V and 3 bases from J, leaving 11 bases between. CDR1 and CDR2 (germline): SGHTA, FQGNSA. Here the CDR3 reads CASSFRRGEETQYF. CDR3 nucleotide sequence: TGTGCCAGCAGCTTTAGGCGAGGGGAAGAGACCCAGTACTTC.

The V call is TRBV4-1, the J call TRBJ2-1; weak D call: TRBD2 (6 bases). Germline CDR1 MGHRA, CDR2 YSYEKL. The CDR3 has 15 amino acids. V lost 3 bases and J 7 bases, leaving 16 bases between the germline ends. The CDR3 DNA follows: TGCGCCAGCAGCCAGGGAGTCCTGCGGGAAAATGAGCAGTTCTTC. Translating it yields CASSQGVLRENEQFF.

The chain's CDR3 is CASSVGGPSSYNEQFF. CDR3 sequence (DNA): TGTGCCAGCAGCGTAGGGGGGCCGAGCTCCTACAATGAGCAGTTCTTC. The V and J genes are TRBV9 and TRBJ2-1; possible D gene TRBD1, 6 bases. The germline gives CDR1 SGDLS, CDR2 YYNGEE. V was cut by 0 bases and J by 0 bases, with 10 bases left in between. CDR3 length: 16 residues.

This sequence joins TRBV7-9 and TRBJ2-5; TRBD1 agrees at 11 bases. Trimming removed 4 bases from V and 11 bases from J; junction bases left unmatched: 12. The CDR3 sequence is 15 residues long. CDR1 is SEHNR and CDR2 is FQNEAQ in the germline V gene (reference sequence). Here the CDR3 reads CASSSGQGALREQYF. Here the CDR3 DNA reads TGTGCCAGCAGCTCCGGACAGGGGGCGCTGAGAGAGCAGTACTTC.

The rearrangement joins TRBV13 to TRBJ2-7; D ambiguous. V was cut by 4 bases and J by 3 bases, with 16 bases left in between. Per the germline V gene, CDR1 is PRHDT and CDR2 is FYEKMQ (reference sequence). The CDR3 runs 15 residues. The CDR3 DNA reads TGTGCCAGCAGCTCTCGATCATATACACTCTACGAGCAGTACTTC. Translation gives CASSSRSYTLYEQYF.

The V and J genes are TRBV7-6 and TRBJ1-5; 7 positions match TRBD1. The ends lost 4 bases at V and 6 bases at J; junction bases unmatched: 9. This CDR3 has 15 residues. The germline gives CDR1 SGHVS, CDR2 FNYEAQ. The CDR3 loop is CASSSTGAQGQPQHF. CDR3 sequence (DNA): TGTGCCAGCAGCTCCACAGGGGCCCAGGGTCAGCCCCAGCATTTT.

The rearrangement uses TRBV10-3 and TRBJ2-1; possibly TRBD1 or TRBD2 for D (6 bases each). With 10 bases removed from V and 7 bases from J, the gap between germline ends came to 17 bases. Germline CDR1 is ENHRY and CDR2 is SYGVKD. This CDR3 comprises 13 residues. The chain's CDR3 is CATEGVLGNEQFF. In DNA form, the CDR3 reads TGTGCCACGGAGGGGGTCCTGGGAAATGAGCAGTTCTTC.

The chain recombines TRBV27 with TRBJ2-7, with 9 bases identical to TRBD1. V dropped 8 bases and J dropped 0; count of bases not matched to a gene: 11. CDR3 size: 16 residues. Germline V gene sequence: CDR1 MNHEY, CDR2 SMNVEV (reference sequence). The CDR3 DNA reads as TGTGCCAGCGGTAAAGGACAGGGGCGTAGCTCCTACGAGCAGTACTTC. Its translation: CASGKGQGRSSYEQYF.

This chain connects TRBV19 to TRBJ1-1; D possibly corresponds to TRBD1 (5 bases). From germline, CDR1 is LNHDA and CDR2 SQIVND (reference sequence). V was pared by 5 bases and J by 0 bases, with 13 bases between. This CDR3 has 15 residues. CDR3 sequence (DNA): TGTGCCAGTAGTTTCGACAGCAACATGAACACTGAAGCTTTCTTT. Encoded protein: CASSFDSNMNTEAFF.

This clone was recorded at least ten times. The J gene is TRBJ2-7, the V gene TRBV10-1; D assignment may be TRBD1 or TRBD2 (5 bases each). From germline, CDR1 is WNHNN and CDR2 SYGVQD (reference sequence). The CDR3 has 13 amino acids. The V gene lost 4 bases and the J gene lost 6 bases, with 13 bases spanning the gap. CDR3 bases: TGCGCCAGCAGTGCGAACCAGGGACGCGAGCAGTACTTC. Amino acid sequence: CASSANQGREQYF.

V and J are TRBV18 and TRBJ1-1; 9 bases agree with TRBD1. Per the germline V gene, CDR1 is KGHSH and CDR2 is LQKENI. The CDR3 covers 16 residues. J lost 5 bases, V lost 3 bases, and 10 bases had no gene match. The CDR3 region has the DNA TGTGCCAGCTCACCCGCGGGACAGGGCATCGGAACTGAAGCTTTCTTT. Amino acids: CASSPAGQGIGTEAFF.

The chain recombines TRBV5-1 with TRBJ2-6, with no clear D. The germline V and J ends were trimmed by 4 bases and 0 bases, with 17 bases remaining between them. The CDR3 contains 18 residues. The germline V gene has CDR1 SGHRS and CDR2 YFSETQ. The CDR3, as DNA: TGCGCCAGCAGCAACTCGGCGAACTCCATCTCTGGGGCCAACGTCCTGACTTTC. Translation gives CASSNSANSISGANVLTF.

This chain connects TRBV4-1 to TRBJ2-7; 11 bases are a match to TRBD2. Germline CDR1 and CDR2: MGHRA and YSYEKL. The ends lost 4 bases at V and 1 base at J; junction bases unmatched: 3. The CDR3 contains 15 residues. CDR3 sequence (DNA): TGCGCCAGCAGCCGAGGGACTAGCGGTTCCTACGAGCAGTACTTC. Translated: CASSRGTSGSYEQYF.

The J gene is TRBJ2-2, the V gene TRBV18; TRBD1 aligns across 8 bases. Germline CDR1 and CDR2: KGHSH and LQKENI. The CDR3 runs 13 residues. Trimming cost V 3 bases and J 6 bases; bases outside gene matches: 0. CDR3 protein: CASSPDRAGELFF. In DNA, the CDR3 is TGTGCCAGCTCACCGGACAGGGCCGGGGAGCTGTTTTTT. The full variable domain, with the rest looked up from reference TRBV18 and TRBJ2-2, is NAGVMQNPRHLVRRRGQEARLRCSPMKGHSHVYWYRQLPEEGLKFMVYLQKENIIDESGMPKERFSAEFPKEGPSILRIQQVVRGDSAAYFCASSPDRAGELFFGEGSRLTVL.

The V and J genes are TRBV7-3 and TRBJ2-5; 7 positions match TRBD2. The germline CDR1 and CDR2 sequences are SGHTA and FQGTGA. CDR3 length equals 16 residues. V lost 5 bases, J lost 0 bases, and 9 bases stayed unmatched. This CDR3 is CASSPLAGDNQETQYF. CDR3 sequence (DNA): TGTGCCAGCAGCCCCTTGGCGGGGGATAACCAAGAGACCCAGTACTTC.

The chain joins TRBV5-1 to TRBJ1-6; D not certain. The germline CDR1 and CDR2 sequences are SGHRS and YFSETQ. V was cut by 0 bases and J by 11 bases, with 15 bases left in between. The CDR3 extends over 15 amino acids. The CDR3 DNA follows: TGCGCCAGCAGCTTGGGAGGAGGGCGGGAAACACCCCTCCACTTT. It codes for CASSLGGGRETPLHF.

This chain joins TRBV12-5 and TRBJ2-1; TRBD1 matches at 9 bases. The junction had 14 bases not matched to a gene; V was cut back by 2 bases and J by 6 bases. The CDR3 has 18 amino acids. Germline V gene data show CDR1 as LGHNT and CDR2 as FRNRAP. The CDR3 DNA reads TGTGCTAGTGGTTTGCCAACGAACAGGGGGCAGGGGCTCAATGAGCAGTTCTTC. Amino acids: CASGLPTNRGQGLNEQFF.

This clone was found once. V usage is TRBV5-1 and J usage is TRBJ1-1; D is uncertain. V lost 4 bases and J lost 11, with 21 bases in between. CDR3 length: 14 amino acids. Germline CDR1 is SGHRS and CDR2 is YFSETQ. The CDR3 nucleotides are TGCGCCAGCAGCCCGGAGGCGACCATCGACGGGGCTTTCTTT. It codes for CASSPEATIDGAFF. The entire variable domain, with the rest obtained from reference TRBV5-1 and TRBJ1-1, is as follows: KAGVTQTPRYLIKTRGQQVTLSCSPISGHRSVSWYQQTPGQGLQFLFEYFSETQRNKGNFPGRFSGRQFSNSRSEMNVSTLELGDSALYLCASSPEATIDGAFFGQGTRLTVV.

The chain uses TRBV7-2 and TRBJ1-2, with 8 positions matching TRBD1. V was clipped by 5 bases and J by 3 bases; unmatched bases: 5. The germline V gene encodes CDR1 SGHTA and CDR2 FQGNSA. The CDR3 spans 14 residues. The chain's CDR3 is CASSPGQGDYGYTF. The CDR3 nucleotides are TGTGCCAGCAGCCCCGGACAGGGAGACTATGGCTACACCTTC.

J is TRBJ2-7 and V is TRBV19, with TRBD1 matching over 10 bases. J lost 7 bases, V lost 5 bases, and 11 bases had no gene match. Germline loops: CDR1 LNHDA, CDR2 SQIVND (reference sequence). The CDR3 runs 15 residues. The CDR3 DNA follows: TGTGCCAGTAGTCCGAGGGACAGGGGAGCGTGGGAGCAGTACTTC. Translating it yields CASSPRDRGAWEQYF.

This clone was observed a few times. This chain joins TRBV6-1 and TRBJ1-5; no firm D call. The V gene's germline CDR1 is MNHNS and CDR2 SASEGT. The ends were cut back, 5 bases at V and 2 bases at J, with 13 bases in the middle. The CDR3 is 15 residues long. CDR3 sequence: CASSRQELGNQPQHF. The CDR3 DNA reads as TGTGCCAGCAGTCGCCAGGAGCTTGGCAATCAGCCCCAGCATTTT.